This T cell receptor (beta chain) was recovered during a study of identical twins. Study-level results: Clonotypes of the beta chain that were abundant in cord blood carried fewer insertions (memory repertoires showed none). A cross-sectional statistical analysis, not follow-up of the same donors, supported the conclusions. Out-of-frame alpha sequences that twins shared showed excess low generation probability.

About this clonotype: Its antigen is still unknown.

Losses at the gene ends were 2 bases for V and 2 bases for J; bases not matched to a gene: 6. Germline V gene lookup returns CDR1 MNHNY and CDR2 SVGAGI (reference sequence). This CDR3 comprises 16 residues. Template switching supplied a universal primer site; unique molecular identifiers were carried on the cDNA. TCRdb called the 5' RACE reads again in MiXCR, with one record for every CDR3 protein. Counted here are some 1,700,000 distinct CDR3 sequences, less than 35% occurring once; the ten biggest clones make up approximately 0.25%. V and J are TRBV6-6 and TRBJ2-3; 8 bases align to TRBD2. The sequence derives from a newborn girl in good health. Sequencing was performed on cord blood. In nucleotides, the CDR3 is TGTGCCAGCAGTTACGGGGGTAGCGGGACCACAGATACGCAGTATTTT. Protein sequence: CASSYGGSGTTDTQYF.